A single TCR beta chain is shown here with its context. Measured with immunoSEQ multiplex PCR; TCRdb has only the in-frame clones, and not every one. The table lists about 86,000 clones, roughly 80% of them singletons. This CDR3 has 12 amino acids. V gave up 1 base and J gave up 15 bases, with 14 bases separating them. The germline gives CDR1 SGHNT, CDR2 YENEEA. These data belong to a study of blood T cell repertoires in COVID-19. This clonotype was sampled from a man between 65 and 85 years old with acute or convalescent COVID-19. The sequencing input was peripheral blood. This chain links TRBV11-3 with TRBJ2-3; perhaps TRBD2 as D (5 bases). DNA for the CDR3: TGTGCCAGCAGCTTAGGCTCAGGACTCCCCTATTTT. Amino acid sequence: CASSLGSGLPYF.